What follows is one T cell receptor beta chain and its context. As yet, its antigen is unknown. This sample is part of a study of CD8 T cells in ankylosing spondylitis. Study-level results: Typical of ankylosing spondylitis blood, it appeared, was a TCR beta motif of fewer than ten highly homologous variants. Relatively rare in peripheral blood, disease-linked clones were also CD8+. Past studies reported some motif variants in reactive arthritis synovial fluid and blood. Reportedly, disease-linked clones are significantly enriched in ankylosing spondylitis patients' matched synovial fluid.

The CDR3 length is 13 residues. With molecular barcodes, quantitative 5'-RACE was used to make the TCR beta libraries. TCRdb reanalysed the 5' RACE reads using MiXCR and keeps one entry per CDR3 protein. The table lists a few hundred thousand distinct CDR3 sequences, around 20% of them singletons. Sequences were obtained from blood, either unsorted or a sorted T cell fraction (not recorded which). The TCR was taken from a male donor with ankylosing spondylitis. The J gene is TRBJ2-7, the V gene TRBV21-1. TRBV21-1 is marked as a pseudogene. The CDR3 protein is CASSNGESYEQYF. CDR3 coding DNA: TGTGCCAGCAGCAATGGGGAAAGCTACGAGCAGTACTTC.